The rows below give T cell receptor beta chains drawn from one sample of a study of T-cell memory formation after mild COVID-19. TCRdb re-called the 5' RACE reads through MiXCR, storing one row per CDR3 protein. The sample has 120,000 to 150,000 distinct CDR3 sequences, roughly 6.2% seen once; the top ten hold around 2%. The sequenced sample consisted of PBMCs or a T cell subset sorted from them (not recorded which). The receptors here all came from an adult woman who had mild COVID-19 (a few samples of this study predate the infection). Cell type and time point are not known. Both conserved end residues are part of each CDR3. The order of the fields is CDR3 protein, CDR3 DNA, clone size, V gene, D gene, J gene. D genes are given only for firm matches. Size tells how often a clone was seen (once, few, many) or the class of an expanded clone, and some rows leave it out.

CDR3 protein: CASSQTSGTDTQYF
CDR3 DNA: TGTGCCAGCAGCCAGACTAGCGGCACAGATACGCAGTATTTT
clone size: many
V gene: TRBV7-3
D gene: TRBD2
J gene: TRBJ2-3

CDR3 protein: CASSSTPDTGYF
CDR3 DNA: TGTGCCAGCAGTTCAACCCCGGACACCGGGTACTTC
clone size: many
V gene: TRBV12-3/TRBV12-4
D gene: .
J gene: TRBJ2-7

CDR3 protein: CASSLRGYGANVLTF
CDR3 DNA: TGTGCCAGCAGCCTTAGGGGTTATGGGGCCAACGTCCTGACTTTC
clone size: many
V gene: TRBV5-5
D gene: .
J gene: TRBJ2-6

CDR3 protein: CASSLEGTDTQYF
CDR3 DNA: TGCGCCAGCAGCTTGGAAGGCACAGATACGCAGTATTTT
clone size: few
V gene: TRBV5-1
D gene: .
J gene: TRBJ2-3

CDR3 protein: CASSQGVLATGTETQYF
CDR3 DNA: TGTGCCAGCAGTCAGGGGGTGCTGGCGACGGGTACGGAGACCCAGTACTTC
clone size: .
V gene: TRBV12-3/TRBV12-4
D gene: TRBD1
J gene: TRBJ2-5

CDR3 protein: CASSFAGTSTDTQYF
CDR3 DNA: TGTGCCAGCAGTTTCGCCGGGACAAGCACAGATACGCAGTATTTT
clone size: .
V gene: TRBV12-3/TRBV12-4
D gene: .
J gene: TRBJ2-3

CDR3 protein: CASSPLAGPSYEQYF
CDR3 DNA: TGTGCCAGCTCACCCCTAGCGGGGCCCTCCTACGAGCAGTACTTC
clone size: .
V gene: TRBV18
D gene: TRBD2
J gene: TRBJ2-7

CDR3 protein: CASSPPYTATEAFF
CDR3 DNA: TGTGCCAGCTCACCACCTTACACGGCTACTGAAGCTTTCTTT
clone size: many
V gene: TRBV18
D gene: .
J gene: TRBJ1-1

CDR3 protein: CSAKRAGAYNEQFF
CDR3 DNA: TGCAGTGCCAAGAGGGCGGGTGCCTACAATGAGCAGTTCTTC
clone size: few
V gene: TRBV20-1
D gene: .
J gene: TRBJ2-1

CDR3 protein: CASSRLALRNEQFF
CDR3 DNA: TGTGCCAGCAGCCGACTAGCTCTTCGGAATGAGCAGTTCTTC
clone size: many
V gene: TRBV7-2
D gene: TRBD2
J gene: TRBJ2-1

CDR3 protein: CSASGIQGYYGYTF
CDR3 DNA: TGCAGTGCTAGCGGTATACAGGGGTACTATGGCTACACCTTC
clone size: .
V gene: TRBV20-1
D gene: TRBD1
J gene: TRBJ1-2

CDR3 protein: CASSLGPGSDTQYF
CDR3 DNA: TGCGCCAGCAGCTTGGGGCCGGGATCAGATACGCAGTATTTT
clone size: few
V gene: TRBV5-1
D gene: .
J gene: TRBJ2-3

CDR3 protein: CASSQRATGADTQYF
CDR3 DNA: TGTGCCAGCAGCCAAAGAGCAACAGGGGCAGATACGCAGTATTTT
clone size: few
V gene: TRBV3-1
D gene: TRBD1
J gene: TRBJ2-3

CDR3 protein: CASSSRGRSTEAFF
CDR3 DNA: TGTGCCAGCAGCTCCCGGGGCCGGAGCACTGAAGCTTTCTTT
clone size: .
V gene: TRBV7-3
D gene: .
J gene: TRBJ1-1

CDR3 protein: CASSLRGSYNSPLHF
CDR3 DNA: TGTGCCAGCAGTTTAAGGGGATCTTATAATTCACCCCTCCACTTT
clone size: many
V gene: TRBV12-3/TRBV12-4
D gene: .
J gene: TRBJ1-6

CDR3 protein: CASSLQDTQYF
CDR3 DNA: TGCGCCAGCAGCCTACAGGATACGCAGTATTTT
clone size: many
V gene: TRBV5-1
D gene: .
J gene: TRBJ2-3

CDR3 protein: CASSLTGRMNTGELFF
CDR3 DNA: TGTGCCAGCAGCTTAACCGGGCGGATGAACACCGGGGAGCTGTTTTTT
clone size: many
V gene: TRBV7-2
D gene: .
J gene: TRBJ2-2

CDR3 protein: CASSQDPRSGNTIYF
CDR3 DNA: TGCGCCAGCAGCCAAGATCCCCGCTCTGGAAACACCATATATTTT
clone size: few
V gene: TRBV4-3
D gene: .
J gene: TRBJ1-3

CDR3 protein: CASSLQSTRGSGNTIYF
CDR3 DNA: TGTGCCAGCAGCTTGCAGTCAACCAGGGGCTCTGGAAACACCATATATTTT
clone size: .
V gene: TRBV5-6
D gene: .
J gene: TRBJ1-3

CDR3 protein: CASSSSGTAGNTIYF
CDR3 DNA: TGTGCCAGCAGTTCCTCCGGGACAGCTGGAAACACCATATATTTT
clone size: many
V gene: TRBV12-3/TRBV12-4
D gene: TRBD1
J gene: TRBJ1-3

CDR3 protein: CSARAQSSYNEQFF
CDR3 DNA: TGCAGTGCTAGGGCCCAGAGCTCCTACAATGAGCAGTTCTTC
clone size: few
V gene: TRBV20-1
D gene: .
J gene: TRBJ2-1

CDR3 protein: CASSYSSTEWGEKLFF
CDR3 DNA: TGTGCCAGCAGTTACTCCAGCACGGAGTGGGGTGAAAAACTGTTTTTT
clone size: few
V gene: TRBV6-6
D gene: .
J gene: TRBJ1-4

CDR3 protein: CASSRPRGRNTEAFF
CDR3 DNA: TGTGCCAGCAGCCGCCCCCGGGGACGGAACACTGAAGCTTTCTTT
clone size: few
V gene: TRBV3-1
D gene: .
J gene: TRBJ1-1

CDR3 protein: CATSIRSGHGDTQYF
CDR3 DNA: TGTGCCACCAGCATACGGAGCGGGCATGGAGATACGCAGTATTTT
clone size: many
V gene: TRBV15
D gene: .
J gene: TRBJ2-3

CDR3 protein: CASSATALAYEQYF
CDR3 DNA: TGTGCCAGCAGCGCCACGGCTCTGGCCTACGAGCAGTACTTC
clone size: few
V gene: TRBV9
D gene: .
J gene: TRBJ2-7

CDR3 protein: CASSWDLGSSYEQYF
CDR3 DNA: TGTGCCAGCAGCTGGGACTTGGGGAGCTCCTACGAGCAGTACTTC
clone size: few
V gene: TRBV5-4
D gene: .
J gene: TRBJ2-7

CDR3 protein: CASSLYRGSSDTQYF
CDR3 DNA: TGTGCCAGCAGTTTATATCGGGGGTCATCCGATACGCAGTATTTT
clone size: few
V gene: TRBV28
D gene: .
J gene: TRBJ2-3

CDR3 protein: CASSHYTGQPNTGELFF
CDR3 DNA: TGCGCCAGCAGCCATTACACCGGACAGCCTAACACCGGGGAGCTGTTTTTT
clone size: .
V gene: TRBV5-1
D gene: .
J gene: TRBJ2-2

CDR3 protein: CASSGGTGRTEAFF
CDR3 DNA: TGTGCCAGCAGTGGCGGGACGGGCCGAACTGAAGCTTTCTTT
clone size: few
V gene: TRBV2
D gene: .
J gene: TRBJ1-1

CDR3 protein: CASRQGADSPLHF
CDR3 DNA: TGCGCCAGCAGACAGGGGGCGGATTCACCCCTCCACTTT
clone size: .
V gene: TRBV5-1
D gene: TRBD1
J gene: TRBJ1-6

CDR3 protein: CASGARGKKQYF
CDR3 DNA: TGTGCCAGCGGCGCCCGAGGGAAGAAGCAGTATTTT
clone size: many
V gene: TRBV7-3
D gene: .
J gene: TRBJ2-3

CDR3 protein: CASSLTSGDTDTQYF
CDR3 DNA: TGTGCCAGCTCACTGACTAGCGGGGACACAGATACGCAGTATTTT
clone size: few
V gene: TRBV18
D gene: TRBD2
J gene: TRBJ2-3

CDR3 protein: CASRRQGGGELFF
CDR3 DNA: TGTGCCAGCAGGCGACAGGGCGGCGGGGAGCTGTTTTTT
clone size: many
V gene: TRBV2
D gene: TRBD1
J gene: TRBJ2-2

CDR3 protein: CSAVPGGSQPQHF
CDR3 DNA: TGCAGTGCGGTCCCAGGGGGTTCTCAGCCCCAGCATTTT
clone size: many
V gene: TRBV20-1
D gene: TRBD1
J gene: TRBJ1-5

CDR3 protein: CASLAGDRPYEQYF
CDR3 DNA: TGTGCCAGCCTAGCAGGAGACCGACCCTACGAGCAGTACTTC
clone size: .
V gene: TRBV5-4
D gene: .
J gene: TRBJ2-7

CDR3 protein: CASRLAGGRTDTQYF
CDR3 DNA: TGTGCCAGCAGACTAGCGGGGGGGAGAACAGATACGCAGTATTTT
clone size: many
V gene: TRBV7-2
D gene: TRBD2
J gene: TRBJ2-3

CDR3 protein: CASSYPGSEQFF
CDR3 DNA: TGTGCCAGCAGTTACCCAGGGAGTGAGCAGTTCTTC
clone size: .
V gene: TRBV6-6
D gene: .
J gene: TRBJ2-1

CDR3 protein: CASSLSGTSGVETQYF
CDR3 DNA: TGCGCCAGCAGCTTATCCGGGACTAGCGGGGTAGAGACCCAGTACTTC
clone size: few
V gene: TRBV5-1
D gene: TRBD2
J gene: TRBJ2-5

CDR3 protein: CASSVDPEGGEQFF
CDR3 DNA: TGTGCCAGCAGCGTAGACCCCGAGGGCGGTGAGCAGTTCTTC
clone size: few
V gene: TRBV9
D gene: .
J gene: TRBJ2-1

CDR3 protein: CSVVRTPELSDTQYF
CDR3 DNA: TGCAGCGTTGTTAGGACACCGGAGTTGTCGGATACGCAGTATTTT
clone size: .
V gene: TRBV29-1
D gene: .
J gene: TRBJ2-3